The entry below describes one T cell receptor beta chain. The table came from immunoSEQ multiplex PCR; TCRdb's copy has only in-frame clones and leaves some out. The sample records about 190,000 clones, 90% to 95% being singletons. This CDR3 has 8 amino acids. The germline V gene has CDR1 GTSNPN and CDR2 SVGIG (reference sequence). Trimming took off 5 bases at V and 10 bases at J, with 5 bases between the two ends. These data belong to a study of control samples from healthy donors and cancer patients. This TCR was recovered from a man aged 25-40 years in good health. This rearrangement joins TRBV30 to TRBJ1-2; the D is unclear. Sequenced sample: blood. This CDR3 reads CAWGDYTF. CDR3 DNA sequence: TGTGCCTGGGGGGACTACACCTTC.